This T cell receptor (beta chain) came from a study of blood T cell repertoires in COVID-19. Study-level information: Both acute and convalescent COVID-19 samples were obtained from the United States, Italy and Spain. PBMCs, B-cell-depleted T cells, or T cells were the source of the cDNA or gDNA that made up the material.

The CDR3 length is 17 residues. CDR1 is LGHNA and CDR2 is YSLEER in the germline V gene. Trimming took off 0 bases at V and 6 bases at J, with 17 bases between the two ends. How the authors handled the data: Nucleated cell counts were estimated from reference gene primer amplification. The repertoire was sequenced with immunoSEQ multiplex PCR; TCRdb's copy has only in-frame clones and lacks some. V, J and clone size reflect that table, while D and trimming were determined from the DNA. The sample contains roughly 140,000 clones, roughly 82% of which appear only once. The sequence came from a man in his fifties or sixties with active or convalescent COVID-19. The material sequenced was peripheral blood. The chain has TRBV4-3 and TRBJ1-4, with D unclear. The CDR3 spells CASSQDYGLGWDEKLFF. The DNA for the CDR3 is TGCGCCAGCAGCCAAGATTATGGGCTGGGCTGGGATGAAAAACTGTTTTTT.